These T cell receptor beta chains were read from a single sample in a study of T cells in Graves' hyperthyroidism and ophthalmopathy. MiXCR was run by TCRdb on the multiplex PCR reads, yielding one entry per CDR3 protein. Of about 610,000 distinct CDR3 sequences in the sample, roughly 14% were seen once. The sequencing input was blood. The receptors were gathered from a woman aged 35 to 49 with Graves' ophthalmopathy. Both conserved end residues are part of each CDR3. The order of the fields is CDR3 protein, CDR3 DNA, V gene, J gene, clone size, D gene. D genes are given only for firm matches. Clone size is shown for a subset of rows, as once, few, many or a class of expanded clone.

CDR3: CASSPGTGGFSGNTIYF; DNA: TGTGCCAGCAGTCCCGGGACAGGGGGATTCTCTGGAAACACCATATATTTT; V: TRBV6-1; J: TRBJ1-3; size: many; D: TRBD1
CDR3: CASRSLGTANTGELFF; DNA: TGTGCCAGCAGATCTTTAGGAACAGCAAACACCGGGGAGCTGTTTTTT; V: TRBV27; J: TRBJ2-2; size: many; D: .
CDR3: CASSLVTKRDTEAFF; DNA: TGTGCCAGCAGCTTAGTCACCAAACGGGACACTGAAGCTTTCTTT; V: TRBV13; J: TRBJ1-1; size: many; D: .
CDR3: CASSLGRNTGELFF; DNA: TGTGCCAGCAGTTTGGGCAGAAACACCGGGGAGCTGTTTTTT; V: TRBV12-3/TRBV12-4; J: TRBJ2-2; size: many; D: .
CDR3: CAVQGGGTYEQYF; DNA: TGTGCCGTACAGGGGGGCGGGACATACGAGCAGTACTTC; V: TRBV27; J: TRBJ2-7; size: .; D: TRBD1
CDR3: CAWRSQGALGYTF; DNA: TGTGCCTGGCGCTCCCAGGGGGCACTTGGCTACACCTTC; V: TRBV30; J: TRBJ1-2; size: many; D: TRBD1
CDR3: CASTKIDRDSYEQYF; DNA: TGTGCCAGCACCAAAATAGACAGGGATTCGTACGAGCAGTACTTC; V: TRBV28; J: TRBJ2-7; size: many; D: TRBD1
CDR3: CASTKHVQGPNTEAFF; DNA: TGTGCCAGCACTAAGCACGTACAGGGACCCAACACTGAAGCTTTCTTT; V: TRBV2; J: TRBJ1-1; size: many; D: .
CDR3: CAWSVQLDTEAFF; DNA: TGTGCCTGGAGTGTACAGCTGGACACTGAAGCTTTCTTT; V: TRBV30; J: TRBJ1-1; size: many; D: .
CDR3: CASLLDSSGANVLTF; DNA: TGTGCCAGCCTCCTCGACAGTTCTGGGGCCAACGTCCTGACTTTC; V: TRBV28; J: TRBJ2-6; size: few; D: .
CDR3: CASSAGTGGKRTEAFF; DNA: TGTGCCAGCAGTGCTGGGACAGGGGGCAAGCGGACTGAAGCTTTCTTT; V: TRBV12-3/TRBV12-4; J: TRBJ1-1; size: .; D: TRBD1
CDR3: CASRMSGVGDTEAFF; DNA: TGTGCCAGCAGGATGTCGGGGGTGGGGGACACTGAAGCTTTCTTT; V: TRBV12-3/TRBV12-4; J: TRBJ1-1; size: .; D: .
CDR3: CAWSVAGATYEQYF; DNA: TGTGCCTGGAGTGTAGCAGGGGCTACCTACGAGCAGTACTTC; V: TRBV30; J: TRBJ2-7; size: .; D: .
CDR3: CASSDSGGGPITGELFF; DNA: TGTGCCAGCAGTGACTCCGGCGGGGGACCAATCACCGGGGAGCTGTTTTTT; V: TRBV6-4; J: TRBJ2-2; size: many; D: TRBD2
CDR3: CAISESTGSRANVLTF; DNA: TGTGCCATCAGTGAGTCGACAGGTAGTAGGGCCAACGTCCTGACTTTC; V: TRBV10-3; J: TRBJ2-6; size: .; D: .
CDR3: CASSTSGIREQYF; DNA: TGTGCCAGCAGCACTAGCGGGATCCGCGAGCAGTACTTC; V: TRBV6-2/TRBV6-3; J: TRBJ2-7; size: many; D: TRBD2
CDR3: CASSPSKAQPQHF; DNA: TGTGCCAGCAGCCCCTCTAAGGCTCAGCCCCAGCATTTT; V: TRBV6-2/TRBV6-3; J: TRBJ1-5; size: .; D: .
CDR3: CASSYLGQGRTQETQYF; DNA: TGTGCCAGCAGTTACCTAGGACAGGGACGTACCCAAGAGACCCAGTACTTC; V: TRBV6-5; J: TRBJ2-5; size: many; D: TRBD1
CDR3: CSARTPPGQDNTGELFF; DNA: TGCAGTGCTAGGACCCCCCCGGGACAGGACAACACCGGGGAGCTGTTTTTT; V: TRBV20-1; J: TRBJ2-2; size: many; D: TRBD1
CDR3: CATSKDTFRGLAESDTQYF; DNA: TGTGCCACCAGCAAGGACACCTTCCGCGGACTAGCGGAATCAGATACGCAGTATTTT; V: TRBV15; J: TRBJ2-3; size: many; D: TRBD2
CDR3: CASGTTTGETQYF; DNA: TGTGCCAGCGGAACTACGACAGGAGAGACCCAGTACTTC; V: TRBV27; J: TRBJ2-5; size: many; D: .
CDR3: CSVEDTMNTEAFF; DNA: TGCAGCGTCGAAGACACTATGAACACTGAAGCTTTCTTT; V: TRBV29-1; J: TRBJ1-1; size: many; D: .
CDR3: CASSLRQGRVVQYF; DNA: TGTGCCAGCAGTCTACGACAGGGAAGGGTTGTGCAGTACTTC; V: TRBV12-3/TRBV12-4; J: TRBJ2-7; size: many; D: TRBD1
CDR3: CASSTGLGLYEQYF; DNA: TGTGCCAGCAGTACGGGACTAGGGCTCTACGAGCAGTACTTC; V: TRBV28; J: TRBJ2-7; size: many; D: TRBD2
CDR3: CSARDIEGEAFF; DNA: TGCAGTGCTAGAGATATCGAGGGTGAAGCTTTCTTT; V: TRBV20-1; J: TRBJ1-1; size: many; D: .
CDR3: CAITKGQGASYEQYF; DNA: TGTGCCATCACAAAGGGACAGGGGGCATCCTACGAGCAGTACTTC; V: TRBV10-3; J: TRBJ2-7; size: many; D: TRBD1
CDR3: CASSMYRGDYEQYF; DNA: TGTGCCAGCAGTATGTACAGGGGGGATTACGAGCAGTACTTC; V: TRBV6-5; J: TRBJ2-7; size: many; D: TRBD1
CDR3: CASGLAGRASYEQYF; DNA: TGTGCCTCGGGACTAGCGGGAAGGGCCTCCTACGAGCAGTACTTC; V: TRBV30; J: TRBJ2-7; size: .; D: TRBD2
CDR3: CASSDGGGARGYTF; DNA: TGTGCCAGCTCGGATGGAGGGGGCGCTCGCGGCTACACCTTC; V: TRBV28; J: TRBJ1-2; size: many; D: TRBD1
CDR3: CASSLVADRNTEAFF; DNA: TGTGCCAGCAGCTTAGTAGCGGACAGGAACACTGAAGCTTTCTTT; V: TRBV7-8; J: TRBJ1-1; size: many; D: .
CDR3: CASSYSPGENTGELFF; DNA: TGTGCCAGCAGTTACTCGCCGGGAGAAAACACCGGGGAGCTGTTTTTT; V: TRBV6-5; J: TRBJ2-2; size: few; D: .
CDR3: CASRGQIEQYF; DNA: TGTGCCAGCAGGGGACAGATCGAGCAGTACTTC; V: TRBV2; J: TRBJ2-7; size: .; D: TRBD1
CDR3: CAWSKDRAFHEQYF; DNA: TGTGCCTGGAGTAAGGACAGGGCATTCCACGAGCAGTACTTC; V: TRBV30; J: TRBJ2-7; size: many; D: TRBD1
CDR3: CASSIQGIAGANVLTF; DNA: TGTGCCAGTAGTATTCAGGGGATAGCTGGGGCCAACGTCCTGACTTTC; V: TRBV19; J: TRBJ2-6; size: .; D: .
CDR3: CASSPNADTQYF; DNA: TGTGCCAGCAGTCCGAATGCAGATACGCAGTATTTT; V: TRBV12-3/TRBV12-4; J: TRBJ2-3; size: .; D: .
CDR3: CASSLDPGQGHGYTF; DNA: TGTGCCAGCAGCTTAGACCCCGGACAGGGACATGGCTACACCTTC; V: TRBV11-3; J: TRBJ1-2; size: many; D: TRBD1
CDR3: CASSRTGAQPQHF; DNA: TGTGCCAGTAGTCGCACAGGGGCCCAGCCCCAGCATTTT; V: TRBV19; J: TRBJ1-5; size: many; D: TRBD1
CDR3: CASSPHDLPYYEQYF; DNA: TGTGCCAGCAGCCCCCATGACCTACCTTACTACGAGCAGTACTTC; V: TRBV7-3; J: TRBJ2-7; size: many; D: .
CDR3: CASSDNYPETQYF; DNA: TGTGCCAGCAGTGATAACTACCCGGAGACCCAGTACTTC; V: TRBV6-2/TRBV6-3; J: TRBJ2-5; size: many; D: .
CDR3: CASSSRGSKGEQYF; DNA: TGCGCCAGCAGCTCCAGGGGGAGTAAGGGCGAGCAGTACTTC; V: TRBV5-1; J: TRBJ2-7; size: many; D: TRBD1
CDR3: CASSFQGAFTGELFF; DNA: TGTGCCAGCAGCTTTCAGGGGGCGTTTACCGGGGAGCTGTTTTTT; V: TRBV5-4; J: TRBJ2-2; size: few; D: TRBD1
CDR3: CASSSSGTGELFF; DNA: TGTGCCAGCAGCTCCAGCGGTACCGGGGAGCTGTTTTTT; V: TRBV12-3/TRBV12-4; J: TRBJ2-2; size: many; D: .
CDR3: CASSDFGQGNHF; DNA: .; V: TRBV6-1; J: TRBJ1-5; size: many; D: .
CDR3: CASSQVAGVYEQYF; DNA: TGCGCCAGCAGCCAAGTCGCAGGGGTATACGAGCAGTACTTC; V: TRBV4-1; J: TRBJ2-7; size: .; D: .
CDR3: CSARVSLSRARGGYGYTF; DNA: TGCAGTGCTAGAGTGTCCCTCAGCCGGGCCCGAGGGGGATATGGCTACACCTTC; V: TRBV20-1; J: TRBJ1-2; size: few; D: .
CDR3: CSARAKRWRDKSGSYEQYF; DNA: TGCAGTGCTAGGGCTAAGAGGTGGCGGGACAAATCCGGCTCCTACGAGCAGTACTTC; V: TRBV20-1; J: TRBJ2-7; size: many; D: .
CDR3: CASSYATQDRGYEQYF; DNA: TGTGCCAGCAGTTACGCCACCCAGGACAGGGGATACGAGCAGTACTTC; V: TRBV6-5; J: TRBJ2-7; size: many; D: TRBD1
CDR3: CASSLNPGQVYQETQYF; DNA: TGTGCCAGCAGCCTAAACCCGGGACAAGTATACCAAGAGACCCAGTACTTC; V: TRBV11-2; J: TRBJ2-5; size: few; D: .
CDR3: CASRQGQGSNQPQHF; DNA: TGTGCCAGTAGGCAGGGACAGGGCAGCAATCAGCCCCAGCATTTT; V: TRBV19; J: TRBJ1-5; size: .; D: TRBD1
CDR3: CASSLPGQGASTGELFF; DNA: TGTGCCAGCAGCTTACCTGGACAGGGGGCGTCCACCGGGGAGCTGTTTTTT; V: TRBV11-1; J: TRBJ2-2; size: once; D: TRBD1
CDR3: CASSLDLKNIQYF; DNA: TGCGCCAGCAGCTTAGACCTCAAAAACATTCAGTACTTC; V: TRBV5-1; J: TRBJ2-4; size: few; D: .
CDR3: CASSPLDSDGYTF; DNA: TGTGCCAGCAGTCCACTGGACAGCGATGGCTACACCTTC; V: TRBV12-3/TRBV12-4; J: TRBJ1-2; size: .; D: .